A selection of T cell receptor beta chains follows, all from one sample in a study of shared clonotypes between healthy human individuals. TCRdb keeps only in-frame clones here, not all; method: immunoSEQ multiplex PCR. The table includes around 510,000 clones, about 96% detected once. Sample: naive CD4+ T cells sorted from blood. The receptor source for this set is a woman aged 25 to 39 in good health. Both conserved end residues are part of each CDR3. Fields, in order: V gene, J gene, D gene, CDR3 protein. D genes are given only for firm matches.

TRBV6-5	TRBJ1-2	.	CATKRGAYGYTF
TRBV5-4	TRBJ2-7	.	CASSLSLVSNEQYF
TRBV7-2	TRBJ2-5	.	CASSLGVFGQETQYF
TRBV19	TRBJ2-1	TRBD2	CASSMELAGGKQFF
TRBV28	TRBJ2-3	.	CASSLWSLSGTDTQYF
TRBV5-1	TRBJ2-1	TRBD2	CASTNPTSGNYNEQFF
TRBV2	TRBJ1-1	TRBD1	CATKGQGRAEAFF
TRBV18	TRBJ2-2	.	CASSNLPGSGTGELFF
TRBV23-1	TRBJ2-4	.	CASSQSIVGPKAKNIQYF
TRBV5-1	TRBJ2-7	.	CASSSTGEVPPNEQYF
TRBV10-1	TRBJ2-2	TRBD2	CASSEPGLAGVTGELFF
TRBV7-6	TRBJ2-1	TRBD1	CASSSLGKGARNEQFF
TRBV15	TRBJ1-5	TRBD1	CATSEGAGIGNQPQHF
TRBV5-1	TRBJ2-7	.	CASTNQGGLYEQYF
TRBV29-1	TRBJ1-1	.	CSVEVIALEAFF
TRBV6-5	TRBJ1-1	TRBD1	CASSGQGALTEAFF
TRBV7-9	TRBJ2-7	.	CASSPSGSYEQYF
TRBV6-1	TRBJ1-5	.	CASSGVEAQPQHF
TRBV2	TRBJ1-1	.	CASSGHGTEAFF